This T cell receptor (beta chain) was recovered during a study of blood T cell repertoires in COVID-19. Study as a whole: PBMCs, B-cell-depleted T cells, or T cells were the source of the cDNA or gDNA that made up the material.

This CDR3 spans 15 amino acids. Trimming took off 6 bases at V and 5 bases at J, with 20 bases between the two ends. Germline CDR1 reads SGHRS; CDR2 reads YFSETQ. Some clones are missing from TCRdb's copy, which holds only in-frame ones; the method was immunoSEQ multiplex PCR. This table has about 240,000 clones, roughly 82% appearing once. The specimen was peripheral blood. The rearrangement joins TRBV5-1 to TRBJ1-2; D call uncertain. The source of this sequence is a man at least 80 years old with acute or convalescent COVID-19. Here the CDR3 reads CASTFGSGGRYGYTF. In DNA, the CDR3 is TGCGCCAGCACCTTTGGGTCAGGCGGGAGGTATGGCTACACCTTC.